These 25 T cell receptor beta chains were sequenced from one sample in a study of graft-versus-host responses after intestinal transplantation. The antigens these receptors bind are not known. Using immunoSEQ multiplex PCR, the repertoire was profiled, and TCRdb retains in-frame clones only, with some absent. The sample includes some 80,000 clones, more than 85% seen only once; the top ten take 7.6%. The sequencing here drew on unstimulated CD8+ T cells sorted from spleen or lymph node cells, taken before transplant. Receptors were obtained from a human donor who was the organ donor for an intestinal transplant.

The chain joins TRBV28 to TRBJ1-6; D gene unclear. This CDR3 comprises 14 residues. Between the trimmed V and J ends, which lost 1 base and 9 bases, there was a span of 10 bases. Per germline, CDR1 MDHEN and CDR2 SYDVKM. The CDR3 sequence: CASSLLGRRSPLHF. CDR3 bases: TGTGCCAGCAGTTTATTAGGGAGGCGTTCACCCCTCCACTTT.

The chain employs TRBV19 and TRBJ2-7, with 8 bases lining up with TRBD2. Trimming removed 0 bases from V and 6 bases from J; junction bases left unmatched: 7. The CDR3 spans 15 residues. Germline CDR1 and CDR2: LNHDA and SQIVND (reference sequence). The CDR3 DNA is TGTGCCAGTAGTATAGAGCCCCACGGGAGGGGCGAGCAGTACTTC. The encoded protein is CASSIEPHGRGEQYF.

J is TRBJ2-5 and V is TRBV10-3; D gene unclear. The germline V and J ends were trimmed by 0 bases and 3 bases, with 8 bases remaining between them. Germline-derived CDR1 and CDR2 are ENHRY and SYGVKD. This CDR3 is 14 amino acids long. CDR3 loop: CAISESREEETQYF. The CDR3 nucleotides are TGTGCCATCAGTGAGTCAAGGGAAGAAGAGACCCAGTACTTC.

J is TRBJ2-7 and V is TRBV2, with D possibly being TRBD1 (6 bases). The ends were cut back, 9 bases at V and 3 bases at J, with 15 bases in the middle. The germline V gene has CDR1 SNHLY and CDR2 FYNNEI. The CDR3 length is 13 residues. The CDR3 DNA is TGTGCCAGTACCGGGACAACCAGCTACGAGCAGTACTTC. Translating it yields CASTGTTSYEQYF.

This clone is categorized as medium-sized (0.01 to 0.1%). The rearrangement links TRBV5-6 to TRBJ2-7; no firm D call. Germline V gives CDR1 SGHDT, CDR2 YYEEEE. Trimming took 4 bases from V and 4 from J, leaving 15 bases between them. The length of the CDR3 is 14 residues. DNA of the CDR3: TGTGCCAGCAGCCCCGGGCCAGACAAGTACGAGCAGTACTTC. This translates into CASSPGPDKYEQYF. Full variable domain (remainder filled in from reference TRBV5-6 and TRBJ2-7): DAGVTQSPTHLIKTRGQQVTLRCSPKSGHDTVSWYQQALGQGPQFIFQYYEEEERQRGNFPDRFSGHQFPNYSSELNVNALLLGDSALYLCASSPGPDKYEQYFGPGTRLTVT.

The V gene is TRBV6-5, the J gene TRBJ2-5; tentatively, D is TRBD2 (6 bases). Germline CDR1 MNHEY, CDR2 SVGAGI. Trimming left V 4 bases short and J 2 bases short, with 14 bases between. This CDR3 spans 15 amino acids. CDR3 DNA: TGTGCCAGCAGTTCGGGACTGGACTCTCAAGAGACCCAGTACTTC. Translated: CASSSGLDSQETQYF.

Comment on this clone: A far more abundant clone sits one base away, making this likely a read error. The rearrangement uses TRBV2 and TRBJ2-7; D unclear. This CDR3 spans 15 amino acids. Germline V CDR1 and CDR2: SNHLY, FYNNEI. V was shortened by 2 bases and J by 0 bases, with 11 bases between the two germline ends. The CDR3 nucleotides are TGTGCCAGCAGTGAAACTGTGTATAGCTCCTACGAGCAGTACTTC. Translated: CASSETVYSSYEQYF.

The chain has TRBV2 and TRBJ2-1; D is ambiguous. Germline assignment: CDR1 SNHLY and CDR2 FYNNEI. V lost 1 base to trimming and J lost 3 bases, with 10 bases between them. CDR3 length equals 15 residues. The CDR3 coding sequence is TGTGCCAGCAGTGAAGGGCGTCTTAACTACAATGAGCAGTTCTTC. Translating it yields CASSEGRLNYNEQFF.

This chain links TRBV4-1 with TRBJ2-1; a possible D gene is TRBD1 (5 bases). V gave up 0 bases and J gave up 4 bases, with 10 bases separating them. In germline, CDR1 is MGHRA, CDR2 YSYEKL. The CDR3 sequence is 15 residues long. DNA of the CDR3: TGCGCCAGCAGCCAAGATTGGGCAGGGTACAATGAGCAGTTCTTC. This translates into CASSQDWAGYNEQFF.

The count of this clone is one. The rearrangement joins TRBV5-4 to TRBJ2-6; TRBD1 is a possible D gene (6 bases). The germline V and J ends were trimmed by 4 bases and 0 bases, with 11 bases remaining between them. The germline gives CDR1 SGHNT, CDR2 YYREEE (reference sequence). This CDR3 contains 16 residues. DNA for the CDR3: TGTGCCAGCAGCCCGACAGGTTTCTCTGGGGCCAACGTCCTGACTTTC. Residues: CASSPTGFSGANVLTF.

The chain employs TRBV11-1 and TRBJ2-7; D may match TRBD1 or TRBD2 (5 bases each). The germline V gene has CDR1 SGHAT and CDR2 FQDESV (reference sequence). Trimming took 5 bases from V and 3 from J, leaving 11 bases between them. The CDR3 has 13 amino acids. The CDR3 DNA reads as TGTGCCAGCAGCCCGACAGCGGACTACGAGCAGTACTTC. This gives the protein CASSPTADYEQYF.

This chain uses TRBV4-1 with TRBJ1-4; no definite D call. Germline-derived CDR1 and CDR2 are MGHRA and YSYEKL. The CDR3 runs 15 residues. Trimming removed 3 bases at V and 2 bases at J, with 10 bases between. The CDR3 sequence is CASSHLFQTNEKLFF. CDR3 DNA: TGCGCCAGCAGCCATCTCTTTCAGACTAATGAAAAACTGTTTTTT.

V and J are TRBV5-5 and TRBJ1-5; D might be TRBD1 (5 bases). V lost 4 bases and J lost 1, with 21 bases in between. Germline V lookup: CDR1 SGHKS, CDR2 YYEKEE (reference sequence). This CDR3 has 18 amino acids. CDR3 in amino acids: CASSKGAGGGRSNQPQHF. Here the CDR3 DNA reads TGTGCCAGCAGCAAAGGGGCTGGAGGCGGACGGAGCAATCAGCCCCAGCATTTT.

Written as DNA, the CDR3 is TGTGCCAGCAGCTCCAGGAGCTCCTACAATGAGCAGTTCTTC. Its protein product is CASSSRSSYNEQFF. The rearrangement uses TRBV5-4 and TRBJ2-1; D is unresolved. The CDR3 has 14 residues. V lost 3 bases and J 0 bases, leaving 7 bases between the germline ends. In germline, CDR1 is SGHNT, CDR2 YYREEE (reference sequence).

V usage is TRBV2 and J usage is TRBJ1-4, with TRBD1 as a possible D gene (5 bases). Trimming stripped 8 bases from V and 0 bases from J, with 13 bases between. The CDR3 has 15 amino acids. Germline CDR1 SNHLY, CDR2 FYNNEI. CDR3 protein: CASLRDEATNEKLFF. CDR3 DNA: TGTGCCAGCCTACGGGACGAAGCAACTAATGAAAAACTGTTTTTT.

This clone was counted a single time. V and J are TRBV11-3 and TRBJ2-2; the D gene is possibly TRBD1 (6 bases). Trimming took off 5 bases at V and 2 bases at J, with 12 bases between the two ends. This CDR3 is 15 amino acids long. In germline, CDR1 is SGHNT, CDR2 YENEEA. The chain's CDR3 is CASSPTGPNTGELFF. CDR3 nucleotides: TGTGCCAGCAGCCCGACAGGCCCAAACACCGGGGAGCTGTTTTTT.

CDR3 DNA sequence: TGTGCCAGCAGCCAAACGACAGGGCTTTGGGAGACCCAGTACTTC. Translation: CASSQTTGLWETQYF. The chain has TRBV4-2 and TRBJ2-5; 7 positions agree with TRBD1. Germline CDR1 LGHNA, CDR2 YNFKEQ. The CDR3 loop spans 15 amino acids. Trimming cost V 2 bases and J 5 bases; bases outside gene matches: 8.

The chain employs TRBV5-6 and TRBJ1-5; the D gene is possibly TRBD1 (5 bases). This CDR3 comprises 15 residues. Germline CDR1 SGHDT, CDR2 YYEEEE. V gave up 1 base and J gave up 3 bases, with 11 bases separating them. CDR3 residues: CASSLRDGNNQPQHF. As DNA, the CDR3 is TGTGCCAGCAGCTTGCGGGACGGTAACAATCAGCCCCAGCATTTT.

About this clone itself: Other nucleotide sequences in the sample specify the same CDR3. The chain couples TRBV13 to TRBJ1-5; weak D call: TRBD1 (5 bases). CDR1 and CDR2 from the germline V gene are PRHDT and FYEKMQ (reference sequence). The length of the CDR3 is 18 residues. The ends were cut back, 2 bases at V and 4 bases at J, with 21 bases in the middle. The CDR3: CASSLLAPQGVGNQPQHF. CDR3 sequence (DNA): TGTGCCAGCAGCTTATTAGCCCCACAAGGGGTGGGTAATCAGCCCCAGCATTTT. Full variable domain (missing parts from reference TRBV13 and TRBJ1-5): AAGVIQSPRHLIKEKRETATLKCYPIPRHDTVYWYQQGPGQDPQFLISFYEKMQSDKGSIPDRFSAQQFSDYHSELNMSSLELGDSALYFCASSLLAPQGVGNQPQHFGDGTRLSIL.

This clone was seen only once. The CDR3 DNA sequence: TGTGCCAGCAGTTTATCACCAGGGAGCTCCTACAATGAGCAGTTCTTC. Protein product: CASSLSPGSSYNEQFF. This chain links TRBV27 with TRBJ2-1, with D tentatively TRBD1 or TRBD2 (5 bases each). Trimming removed 0 bases from V and 0 bases from J, with 9 bases in between. The CDR3 contains 16 residues. Germline loops: CDR1 MNHEY, CDR2 SMNVEV (reference sequence).

This sequence joins TRBV2 and TRBJ2-2, with TRBD1 identical over 10 bases. The germline V gene encodes CDR1 SNHLY and CDR2 FYNNEI. J lost 8 bases, V lost 8 bases, and 11 bases had no gene match. This CDR3 has 15 amino acids. CDR3 amino acids: CASQIRDRGKGELFF. CDR3 in DNA: TGTGCCAGCCAAATCCGGGACAGGGGAAAAGGGGAGCTGTTTTTT.

V and J are TRBV6-5 and TRBJ1-2; TRBD1 agrees at 8 bases. Germline V gene sequence: CDR1 MNHEY, CDR2 SVGAGI. The V and J ends lost 5 bases and 14 bases, in that order; junction bases with no gene match: 16. The CDR3 has 14 amino acids. The CDR3 spells CASSGGLDREGHTF. Here the CDR3 DNA reads TGTGCCAGCAGTGGGGGATTGGACAGGGAAGGACATACCTTC.

V usage is TRBV6-6 and J usage is TRBJ1-2; TRBD1 matches 11 bases. The CDR3 runs 15 residues. V was clipped by 5 bases and J by 5 bases; unmatched bases: 7. Per germline, CDR1 MNHNY and CDR2 SVGAGI (reference sequence). CDR3 sequence: CASSGSDRGQYGYTF. The CDR3 nucleotides read TGTGCCAGCAGTGGATCGGACAGGGGGCAATATGGCTACACCTTC.

This chain uses TRBV27 with TRBJ2-7; no firm D call. Germline V lookup: CDR1 MNHEY, CDR2 SMNVEV (reference sequence). Trimming took 5 bases from V and 6 from J, leaving 17 bases between them. CDR3 length: 14 residues. Here the CDR3 DNA reads TGTGCCAGCAGTCCCGGGCACCTAGTTGGCGAGCAGTACTTC. It is translated as CASSPGHLVGEQYF.

The gene calls are TRBV9 and TRBJ1-1; TRBD1 matches 7 bases. Germline CDR1 reads SGDLS; CDR2 reads YYNGEE. V trimming: 0 bases; J trimming: 3 bases; junction bases outside the gene matches: 8. The CDR3 consists of 16 residues. Written as DNA, the CDR3 is TGTGCCAGCAGCGTAGGAGGAGGGGGCCTCGACACTGAAGCTTTCTTT. Its protein product is CASSVGGGGLDTEAFF.